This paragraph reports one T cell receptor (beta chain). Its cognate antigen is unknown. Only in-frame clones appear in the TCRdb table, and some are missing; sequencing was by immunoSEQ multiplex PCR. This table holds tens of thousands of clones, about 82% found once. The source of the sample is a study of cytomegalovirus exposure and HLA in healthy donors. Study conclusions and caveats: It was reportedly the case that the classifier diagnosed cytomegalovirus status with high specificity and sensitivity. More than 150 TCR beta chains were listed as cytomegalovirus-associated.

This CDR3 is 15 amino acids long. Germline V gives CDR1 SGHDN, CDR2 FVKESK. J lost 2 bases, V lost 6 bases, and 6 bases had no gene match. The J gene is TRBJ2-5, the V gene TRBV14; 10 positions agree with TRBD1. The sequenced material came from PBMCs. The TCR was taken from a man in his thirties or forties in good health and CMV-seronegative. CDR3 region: CASSERGQGQETQYF. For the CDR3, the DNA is TGTGCCAGCAGTGAAAGGGGACAGGGGCAAGAGACCCAGTACTTC.